This is a list of T cell receptor beta chains from one sample in a study of cytomegalovirus exposure and HLA in healthy donors. Only in-frame clones appear in the TCRdb table, and some are missing; sequencing was by immunoSEQ multiplex PCR. The repertoire holds 65,000 to 70,000 clones, with about 73% as singletons. Sequencing was performed on PBMCs. These TCRs come from a woman aged 25-40 years in good health and CMV-seronegative. CDR3s leave out the opening cysteine and the closing phenylalanine or tryptophan.

CDR3 protein	CDR3 length	V gene	J gene
AISDRQGRQPQH	12	TRBV10-3	TRBJ1-5
ASSPGLAGTYEQY	13	TRBV9	TRBJ2-7
ASSLGGGTDTQY	12	TRBV6-5	TRBJ2-3
ASSSGLAEKTQY	12	TRBV7-2	TRBJ2-5
ASSIVGHSYNEQF	13	TRBV19	TRBJ2-1
ASSLGLINSPLH	12	TRBV27	TRBJ1-6
ASSLKAGTTNPLNEQF	16	TRBV4-1	TRBJ2-1
ASSGGGPNNEQF	12	TRBV11-3	TRBJ2-1
ASSPAFGQGYEQY	13	TRBV18	TRBJ2-7
AWSVDRGGDISYEQY	15	TRBV30	TRBJ2-7
ASSSTAGAFTYNEQF	15	TRBV7-3	TRBJ2-1
ASSGAGTGGVLNTEAF	16	TRBV5-6	TRBJ1-1
ATSRLTGGGSKGMNTEAF	18	TRBV15	TRBJ1-1
ASSFSDRGSYEQY	13	TRBV6-5	TRBJ2-7
ATSRETGSGANVLT	14	TRBV15	TRBJ2-6
SAEQGQGYGYT	11	TRBV29-1	TRBJ1-2
ASLGQVSSYNSPLH	14	TRBV21-1	TRBJ1-6
ASSPPGDTEAF	11	TRBV18	TRBJ1-1
AISEYRSNNEQF	12	TRBV10-3	TRBJ2-1
ASSRDRDNSPLH	12	TRBV18	TRBJ1-6
ASSMGQVISEQY	12	TRBV5-1	TRBJ2-7
ASSRGGTGNTEAF	13	TRBV6-1	TRBJ1-1
ASQYGTSGEYNEQF	14	TRBV25-1	TRBJ2-1
SVEGRLHYGYT	11	TRBV29-1	TRBJ1-2
ASSYDPEGVNTEAF	14	TRBV6-5	TRBJ1-1
ASSQFRNTEAF	11	TRBV4-2	TRBJ1-1